This T cell receptor (beta chain) was obtained from a study of T cells expressing NK-cell markers. Looking at the study overall: Seven donors tested HCMV-seropositive and one tested seronegative among the eight sequenced.

TCRdb reprocessed the 5' RACE reads and stores each CDR3 protein as one record, lacking DNA. Here the sample table reports over 100,000 distinct CDR3 sequences. The CDR3 covers 13 residues. The germline V gene has CDR1 SGHKS and CDR2 YYEKEE (reference sequence). Sequenced input: blood T cells: a sorted CD56 or NKG2C T cell subset, CD4+ or CD8+ T cells, or bulk PBMC T cells (not recorded which). The chain combines TRBV5-5 with TRBJ2-1; the TCRdb D gene call, TRBD2, has no DNA to confirm it. The TCR sequence derives from a woman between 18 and 75 years old in good health. The CDR3 protein is CASSLVGRDEQFF.